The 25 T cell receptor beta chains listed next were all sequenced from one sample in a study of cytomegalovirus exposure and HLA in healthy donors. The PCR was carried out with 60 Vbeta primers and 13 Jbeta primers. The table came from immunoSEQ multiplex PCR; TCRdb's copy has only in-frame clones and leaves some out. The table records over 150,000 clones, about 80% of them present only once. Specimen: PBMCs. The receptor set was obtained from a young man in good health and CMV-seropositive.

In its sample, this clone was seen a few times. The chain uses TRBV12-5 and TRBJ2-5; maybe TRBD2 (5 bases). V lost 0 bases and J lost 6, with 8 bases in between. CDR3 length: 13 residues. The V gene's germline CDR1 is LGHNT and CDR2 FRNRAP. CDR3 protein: CASGLVGGKTQYF. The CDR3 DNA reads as TGTGCTAGTGGTTTGGTAGGAGGAAAGACCCAGTACTTC.

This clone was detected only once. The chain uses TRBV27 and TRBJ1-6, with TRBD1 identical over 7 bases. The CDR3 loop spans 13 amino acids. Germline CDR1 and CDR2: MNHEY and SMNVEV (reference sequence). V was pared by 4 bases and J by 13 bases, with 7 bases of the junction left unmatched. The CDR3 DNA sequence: TGTGCCAGCAGTTATCCAGGGGGGTTCCCCCTCCACTTT. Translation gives CASSYPGGFPLHF.

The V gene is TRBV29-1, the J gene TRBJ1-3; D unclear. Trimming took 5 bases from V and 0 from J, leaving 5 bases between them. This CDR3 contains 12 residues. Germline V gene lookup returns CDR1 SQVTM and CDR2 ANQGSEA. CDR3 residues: CSVRLSGNTIYF. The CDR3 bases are TGCAGCGTTAGACTCTCTGGAAACACCATATATTTT.

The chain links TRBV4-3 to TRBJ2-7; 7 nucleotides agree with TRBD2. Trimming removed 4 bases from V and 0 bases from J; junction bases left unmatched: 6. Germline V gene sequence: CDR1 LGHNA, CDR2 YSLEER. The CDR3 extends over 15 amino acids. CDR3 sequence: CASSRVGGDSYEQYF. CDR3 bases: TGCGCCAGCAGCCGGGTGGGGGGGGACTCCTACGAGCAGTACTTC.

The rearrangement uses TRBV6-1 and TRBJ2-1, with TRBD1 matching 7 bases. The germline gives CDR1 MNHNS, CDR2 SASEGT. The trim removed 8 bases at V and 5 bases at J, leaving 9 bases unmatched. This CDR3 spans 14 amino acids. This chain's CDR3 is CASGLQGRNNEQFF. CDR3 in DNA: TGTGCCAGCGGGTTACAGGGGCGCAACAATGAGCAGTTCTTC.

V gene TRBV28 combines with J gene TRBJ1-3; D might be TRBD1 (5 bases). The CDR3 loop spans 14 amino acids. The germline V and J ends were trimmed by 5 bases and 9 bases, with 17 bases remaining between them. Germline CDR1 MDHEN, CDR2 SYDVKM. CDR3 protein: CASSPDTQRPTIYF. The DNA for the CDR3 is TGTGCCAGCAGTCCGGACACGCAACGACCCACCATATATTTT.

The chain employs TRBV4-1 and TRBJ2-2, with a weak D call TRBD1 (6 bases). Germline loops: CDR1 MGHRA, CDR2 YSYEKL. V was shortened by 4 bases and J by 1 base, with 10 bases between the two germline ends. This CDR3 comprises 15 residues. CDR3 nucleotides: TGCGCCAGCAGCCGCATGGGACAGAACACCGGGGAGCTGTTTTTT. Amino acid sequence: CASSRMGQNTGELFF.

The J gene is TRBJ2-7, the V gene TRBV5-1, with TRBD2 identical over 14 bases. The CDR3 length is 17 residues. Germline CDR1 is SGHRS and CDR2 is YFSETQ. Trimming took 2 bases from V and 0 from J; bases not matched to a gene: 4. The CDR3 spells CASSLGLAGGYSYEQYF. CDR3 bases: TGCGCCAGCAGCTTAGGACTAGCGGGGGGTTACTCCTACGAGCAGTACTTC.

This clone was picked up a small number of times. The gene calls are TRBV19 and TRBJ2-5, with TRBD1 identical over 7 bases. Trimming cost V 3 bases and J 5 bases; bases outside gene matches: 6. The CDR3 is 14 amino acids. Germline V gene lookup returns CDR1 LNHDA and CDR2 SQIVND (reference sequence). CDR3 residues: CASSIIGGIETQYF. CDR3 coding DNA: TGTGCCAGTAGTATCATAGGGGGCATCGAGACCCAGTACTTC.

CDR3 nucleotide sequence: TGTGCCAGTAGTAGTAGGGGCTCGAACACTGAAGCTTTCTTT. It encodes CASSSRGSNTEAFF. The V and J genes are TRBV19 and TRBJ1-1; D possibly corresponds to TRBD1 (5 bases). This CDR3 spans 14 amino acids. V lost 4 bases and J 1 base, leaving 10 bases between the germline ends. CDR1 and CDR2 from the germline V gene are LNHDA and SQIVND (reference sequence). The complete variable domain, with remaining parts taken from reference TRBV19 and TRBJ1-1, reads DGGITQSPKYLFRKEGQNVTLSCEQNLNHDAMYWYRQDPGQGLRLIYYSQIVNDFQKGDIAEGYSVSREKKESFPLTVTSAQKNPTAFYLCASSSRGSNTEAFFGQGTRLTVV.

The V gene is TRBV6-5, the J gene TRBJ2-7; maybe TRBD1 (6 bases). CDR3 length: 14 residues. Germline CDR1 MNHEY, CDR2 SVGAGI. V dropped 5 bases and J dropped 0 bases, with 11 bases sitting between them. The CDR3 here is CASSAWTDSYEQYF. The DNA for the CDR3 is TGTGCCAGCAGTGCTTGGACAGACTCCTACGAGCAGTACTTC.

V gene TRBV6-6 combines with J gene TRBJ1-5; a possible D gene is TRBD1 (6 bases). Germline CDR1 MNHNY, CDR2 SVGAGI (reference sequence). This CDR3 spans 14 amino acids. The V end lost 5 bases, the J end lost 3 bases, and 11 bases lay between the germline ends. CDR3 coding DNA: TGTGCCAGCAGTAACACAGGGTTCAATCAGCCCCAGCATTTT. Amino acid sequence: CASSNTGFNQPQHF.

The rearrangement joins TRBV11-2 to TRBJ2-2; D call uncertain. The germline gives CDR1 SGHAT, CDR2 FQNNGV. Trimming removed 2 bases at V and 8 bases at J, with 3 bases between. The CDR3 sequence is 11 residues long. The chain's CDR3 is CASSLTGELFF. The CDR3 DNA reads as TGTGCCAGCAGCTTAACTGGGGAGCTGTTTTTT.

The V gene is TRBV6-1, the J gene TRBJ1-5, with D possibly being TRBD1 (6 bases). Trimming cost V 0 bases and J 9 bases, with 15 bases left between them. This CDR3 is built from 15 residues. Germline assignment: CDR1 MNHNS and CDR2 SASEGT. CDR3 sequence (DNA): TGTGCCAGCAGTGAAGCGTCGGACAGTCTTCGGCCCCAGCATTTT. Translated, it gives CASSEASDSLRPQHF.

The CDR3 region is CASSYNRDSSYEQYF. Written as DNA, the CDR3 is TGTGCCAGCAGCTATAACCGGGACAGCTCCTACGAGCAGTACTTC. The genes are TRBV7-6 and TRBJ2-7; the match to TRBD1 covers 7 bases. Germline CDR1 is SGHVS and CDR2 is FNYEAQ. The CDR3 loop spans 15 amino acids. J gave up 0 bases and V 4 bases, and 6 bases lay outside the gene matches.

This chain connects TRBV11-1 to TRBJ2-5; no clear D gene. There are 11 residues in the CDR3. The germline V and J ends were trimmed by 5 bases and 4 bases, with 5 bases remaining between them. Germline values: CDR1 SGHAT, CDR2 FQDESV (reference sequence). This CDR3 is CASSRRETQYF. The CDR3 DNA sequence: TGTGCCAGCAGCCGGAGAGAGACCCAGTACTTC.

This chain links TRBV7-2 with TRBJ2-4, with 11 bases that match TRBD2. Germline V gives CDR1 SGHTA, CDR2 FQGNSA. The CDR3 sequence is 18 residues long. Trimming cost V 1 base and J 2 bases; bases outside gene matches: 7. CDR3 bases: TGTGCCAGCAGCTTAGTACGGCTAGCGGGGGGCTCCAAAAACATTCAGTACTTC. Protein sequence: CASSLVRLAGGSKNIQYF.

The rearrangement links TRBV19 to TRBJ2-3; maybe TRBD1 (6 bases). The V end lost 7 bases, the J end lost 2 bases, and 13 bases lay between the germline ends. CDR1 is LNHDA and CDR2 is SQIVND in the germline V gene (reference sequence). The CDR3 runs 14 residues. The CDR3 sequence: CASTPGHTTDTQYF. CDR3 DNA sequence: TGTGCCAGTACCCCGGGACACACCACAGATACGCAGTATTTT.

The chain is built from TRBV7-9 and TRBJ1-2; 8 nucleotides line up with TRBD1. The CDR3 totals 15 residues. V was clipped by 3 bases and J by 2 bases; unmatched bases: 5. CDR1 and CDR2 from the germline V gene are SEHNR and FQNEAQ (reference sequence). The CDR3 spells CASSLGTGDNYGYTF. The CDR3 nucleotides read TGTGCCAGCAGCTTGGGGACAGGCGACAACTATGGCTACACCTTC.

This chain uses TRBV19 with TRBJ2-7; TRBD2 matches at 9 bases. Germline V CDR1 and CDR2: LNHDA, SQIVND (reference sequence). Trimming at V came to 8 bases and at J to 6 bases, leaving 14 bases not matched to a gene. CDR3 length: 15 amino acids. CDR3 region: CASGTSGGTFPEQYF. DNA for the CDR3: TGTGCCAGTGGGACCAGCGGGGGGACCTTTCCCGAGCAGTACTTC.

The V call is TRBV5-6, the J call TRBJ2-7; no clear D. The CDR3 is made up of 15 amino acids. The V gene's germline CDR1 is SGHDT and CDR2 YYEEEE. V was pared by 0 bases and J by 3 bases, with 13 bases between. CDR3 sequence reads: CASSLVERARYEQYF. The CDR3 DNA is TGTGCCAGCAGCTTGGTGGAGAGAGCACGCTACGAGCAGTACTTC.

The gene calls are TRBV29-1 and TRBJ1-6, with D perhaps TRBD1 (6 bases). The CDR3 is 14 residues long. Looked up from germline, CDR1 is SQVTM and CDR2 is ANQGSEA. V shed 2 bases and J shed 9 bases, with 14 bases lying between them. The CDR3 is CSVEIEGEGSPLHF. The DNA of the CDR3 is TGCAGCGTTGAAATTGAGGGGGAGGGTTCACCCCTCCACTTT.

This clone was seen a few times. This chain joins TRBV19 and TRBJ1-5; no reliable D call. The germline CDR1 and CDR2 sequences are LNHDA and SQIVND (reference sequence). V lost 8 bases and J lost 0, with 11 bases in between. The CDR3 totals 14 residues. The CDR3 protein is CASHPGVSNQPQHF. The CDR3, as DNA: TGTGCCAGTCACCCCGGGGTTAGCAATCAGCCCCAGCATTTT.

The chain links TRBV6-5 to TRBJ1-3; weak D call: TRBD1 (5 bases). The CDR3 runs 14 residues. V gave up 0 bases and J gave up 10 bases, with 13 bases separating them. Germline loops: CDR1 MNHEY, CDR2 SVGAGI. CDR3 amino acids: CASSYSRATVTIYF. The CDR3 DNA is TGTGCCAGCAGTTACTCCAGGGCGACCGTGACCATATATTTT.

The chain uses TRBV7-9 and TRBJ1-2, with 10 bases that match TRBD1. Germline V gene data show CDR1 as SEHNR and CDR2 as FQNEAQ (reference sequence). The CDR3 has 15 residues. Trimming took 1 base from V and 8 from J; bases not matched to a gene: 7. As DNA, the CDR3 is TGTGCCAGCAGCTTAGGGGGGACAGGGGCTTCCGGCTACACCTTC. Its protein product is CASSLGGTGASGYTF.